This T cell receptor beta chain derives from a study of T cells in Graves' hyperthyroidism and ophthalmopathy. This clonotype has just a few counts. Amplification targeted TCR beta CDR3 regions from RNA transcripts. Carried out on the TCR CDR3, a first-round RT-PCR used the HTBI primer set. One entry per CDR3 protein, called by TCRdb with MiXCR from the multiplex PCR reads. The sample has approximately 480,000 distinct CDR3 sequences, more than 20% seen once. In germline, CDR1 is KGHSH, CDR2 LQKENI. After removal of 1 base from V and 5 bases from J, the junction contained 2 bases not matched to a gene. The CDR3 has 15 amino acids.

The source of this sequence is a man between 18 and 29 years old with Graves' hyperthyroidism. Input material: blood. The chain is built from TRBV18 and TRBJ1-5, with TRBD1 identical over 10 bases. The CDR3 bases are TGTGCCAGCTCACCACGGACAGGGGGAGATCAGCCCCAGCATTTT. Encoded protein: CASSPRTGGDQPQHF.